The 15 T cell receptor beta chains presented below share a single source sample, sequenced in a study of regulatory dendritic cells for organ transplantation. No antigen is known for these receptors. Allogeneic regulatory or mature dendritic cells were co-cultured for roughly five days with CFSE-labeled sorted T cells at 1:10. Sequenced by immunoSEQ multiplex PCR; TCRdb stores in-frame clones only, minus some. The data show 9,500 to 15,000 clones, around two thirds seen once. Sequences were obtained from naive CD8+ T cells from blood cultured with dendritic cells. As to subset: CD45RA+ naive T cells. These receptors were collected from a human donor in good health.

This clone has a handful of counts. The CDR3 here is CASSERTEDEKLFF. CDR3 DNA: TGTGCCAGCAGTGAAAGGACAGAGGATGAAAAACTGTTTTTT. The J gene is TRBJ1-4, the V gene TRBV2, with D tentatively TRBD1 (6 bases). The V and J ends lost 2 bases and 6 bases respectively, with 10 bases between them. The CDR3 totals 14 residues. Germline V lookup: CDR1 SNHLY, CDR2 FYNNEI.

The chain is built from TRBV7-9 and TRBJ1-2; D gene ambiguous. In germline, CDR1 is SEHNR, CDR2 FQNEAQ (reference sequence). V lost 5 bases and J lost 1, with 17 bases in between. This CDR3 region has 16 residues. CDR3 protein: CASSLLRNRSNYGYTF. The CDR3 DNA reads as TGTGCCAGCAGCCTCCTCAGGAACAGAAGTAACTATGGCTACACCTTC.

The chain joins TRBV13 to TRBJ1-2, with D hard to call. The CDR3 covers 15 residues. Germline-derived CDR1 and CDR2 are PRHDT and FYEKMQ (reference sequence). The ends were cut back, 5 bases at V and 6 bases at J, with 19 bases in the middle. The CDR3: CASSLTPSGGNGYTF. CDR3 nucleotides: TGTGCCAGCAGCCTCACCCCCTCGGGAGGGAATGGCTACACCTTC.

For the CDR3, the DNA is TGTGCCAGCAGCCAAGAATGGGGGACAGTCGACACCGGGGAGCTGTTTTTT. It codes for CASSQEWGTVDTGELFF. The chain employs TRBV14 and TRBJ2-2; TRBD1 matches at 7 bases. Germline loops: CDR1 SGHDN, CDR2 FVKESK. This CDR3 is 17 amino acids long. J was trimmed by 3 bases and V by 0 bases; bases with no gene match: 7.

This clone was counted once. The chain carries TRBV6-1 and TRBJ1-2; a weak D match, TRBD1 (6 bases). This CDR3 is 15 amino acids long. The V end lost 1 base, the J end lost 3 bases, and 12 bases lay between the germline ends. CDR1 MNHNS and CDR2 SASEGT come from the germline V gene. The CDR3 DNA reads TGTGCCAGCAGTGAAGTTTCGCAGGGGTACTATGGCTACACCTTC. Its translation is CASSEVSQGYYGYTF.

The V call is TRBV4-1, the J call TRBJ2-1, with 10 bases that match TRBD2. V lost 3 bases, J lost 2 bases, and 7 bases stayed unmatched. This CDR3 comprises 17 residues. Germline V gene sequence: CDR1 MGHRA, CDR2 YSYEKL. CDR3 nucleotides: TGCGCCAGCAGCCAGGCCCCTCTAGCGGGGGCCTACAATGAGCAGTTCTTC. Translation: CASSQAPLAGAYNEQFF.

This clone was found a few times. The chain uses TRBV19 and TRBJ1-2; D not resolved. The CDR3 is made up of 14 amino acids. V dropped 3 bases and J dropped 4 bases, with 12 bases sitting between them. CDR1 and CDR2 (germline): LNHDA, SQIVND (reference sequence). CDR3 DNA: TGTGCCAGTAGTATCGGCGGCCCATCCTATGGCTACACCTTC. Translating it yields CASSIGGPSYGYTF.

By sample share, this clone is medium-sized. This sequence joins TRBV27 and TRBJ1-2; D unclear. CDR1 is MNHEY, CDR2 SMNVEV, per germline (reference sequence). There are 12 residues in the CDR3. Trimming took off 5 bases at V and 7 bases at J, with 11 bases between the two ends. CDR3: CASSPLGGGYTF. The DNA for the CDR3 is TGTGCCAGCAGTCCCCTCGGCGGTGGCTACACCTTC.

The chain couples TRBV18 to TRBJ1-1, with D possibly being TRBD1 (5 bases). CDR1 is KGHSH, CDR2 LQKENI, per germline. V shed 6 bases and J shed 0 bases, with 11 bases lying between them. The CDR3 has 14 residues. CDR3 sequence (DNA): TGTGCCAGCTCTCCCGACAGAATGAACACTGAAGCTTTCTTT. Protein product: CASSPDRMNTEAFF.

This clone has a handful of counts. V usage is TRBV18 and J usage is TRBJ1-2, with 8 bases that match TRBD1. Germline V gene sequence: CDR1 KGHSH, CDR2 LQKENI. V gave up 6 bases and J gave up 10 bases; unmatched junction bases: 13. This CDR3 is built from 14 residues. The CDR3 reads CASSSRTGYKDYTF. The CDR3, as DNA: TGTGCCAGCTCGTCAAGGACAGGGTACAAGGACTACACCTTC. The whole variable domain, remainder taken from reference TRBV18 and TRBJ1-2, is NAGVMQNPRHLVRRRGQEARLRCSPMKGHSHVYWYRQLPEEGLKFMVYLQKENIIDESGMPKERFSAEFPKEGPSILRIQQVVRGDSAAYFCASSSRTGYKDYTFGSGTRLTVV.

The chain recombines TRBV5-1 with TRBJ1-1; 8 nucleotides agree with TRBD1. Germline loops: CDR1 SGHRS, CDR2 YFSETQ. There are 14 residues in the CDR3. J was trimmed by 7 bases and V by 8 bases; bases with no gene match: 13. This CDR3 is CASRTGPQEDEAFF. The DNA for the CDR3 is TGCGCCAGTAGGACAGGGCCTCAGGAGGATGAAGCTTTCTTT.

The V call is TRBV7-6, the J call TRBJ2-1, with 11 nucleotides matching TRBD2. The CDR3 sequence is 18 residues long. Germline V gene lookup returns CDR1 SGHVS and CDR2 FNYEAQ. V dropped 5 bases and J dropped 0; count of bases not matched to a gene: 9. CDR3 DNA sequence: TGTGCCAGCAGCCCCGGACTAGCGGGTACTAGCTCCTACAATGAGCAGTTCTTC. Translated, it gives CASSPGLAGTSSYNEQFF.

A few counts support this clone. The rearrangement joins TRBV27 to TRBJ2-1; 9 bases are shared with TRBD2. The CDR3 spans 13 residues. Per germline, CDR1 MNHEY and CDR2 SMNVEV (reference sequence). The V gene end was trimmed by 2 bases and the J gene end by 7 bases; junction bases not matched to a gene: 0. DNA for the CDR3: TGTGCCAGCAGTTTAGCGGGGGGGAATGAGCAGTTCTTC. This gives the protein CASSLAGGNEQFF.

This chain links TRBV27 with TRBJ1-5; unclear D gene. Germline V gene sequence: CDR1 MNHEY, CDR2 SMNVEV (reference sequence). Trimming stripped 3 bases from V and 5 bases from J, with 11 bases between. The length of the CDR3 is 14 residues. The chain's CDR3 is CASSLEGNYQPQHF. In nucleotides, the CDR3 is TGTGCCAGCAGTTTGGAGGGAAACTATCAGCCCCAGCATTTT.

The chain uses TRBV4-2 and TRBJ2-1; 10 bases agree with TRBD2. CDR3 length: 19 residues. Germline CDR1 reads LGHNA; CDR2 reads YNFKEQ. V was clipped by 2 bases and J by 0 bases; unmatched bases: 10. DNA for the CDR3: TGTGCCAGCAGCCAACTCCGGGGACTAGCGCATAGCTCCTACAATGAGCAGTTCTTC. Its translation: CASSQLRGLAHSSYNEQFF.